This T cell receptor (beta chain) was sequenced during a study of control samples from healthy donors and cancer patients. The assay was immunoSEQ multiplex PCR, and TCRdb's table has in-frame clones only and misses some. The sample has 120,000 or so clones, more than 85% seen once. The germline V gene has CDR1 LNHDA and CDR2 SQIVND (reference sequence). CDR3 length: 14 amino acids. V dropped 6 bases and J dropped 1; count of bases not matched to a gene: 5. The sample consisted of blood. The sequence was collected from a young woman in good health. The chain is built from TRBV19 and TRBJ1-1, with 7 bases that match TRBD1. The CDR3, as DNA: TGTGCCAGTAGCCTACGACAGGGGAACACTGAAGCTTTCTTT. It specifies CASSLRQGNTEAFF.